The 29 T cell receptor beta chains listed next were all sequenced from one sample in a study of beta chain features in type 1 diabetes. Sequenced material consisted of expressed TCRB transcripts (all of the isolated RNA was reverse transcribed). Clones were read by immunoSEQ multiplex PCR, and TCRdb kept only the in-frame ones, dropping some. The sample includes approximately 140,000 clones, 9% to 10% of them seen just once. The material sequenced was central memory CD4+ T cells from blood. Every receptor here comes from a woman aged 35 to 49 in good health.

This chain links TRBV11-2 with TRBJ1-2; a weak D match, TRBD1 (5 bases). V was pared by 0 bases and J by 4 bases, with 9 bases between. Looked up from germline, CDR1 is SGHAT and CDR2 is FQNNGV. The length of the CDR3 is 14 residues. The CDR3: CASSLEMGPYGYTF. For the CDR3, the DNA is TGTGCCAGCAGCTTAGAGATGGGGCCCTATGGCTACACCTTC. The full variable domain, completed using reference TRBV11-2 and TRBJ1-2, is EAGVAQSPRYKIIEKRQSVAFWCNPISGHATLYWYQQILGQGPKLLIQFQNNGVVDDSQLPKDRFSAERLKGVDSTLKIQPAKLEDSAVYLCASSLEMGPYGYTFGSGTRLTVV.

This clone was counted only a few times. The rearrangement links TRBV5-1 to TRBJ1-6; a possible D gene is TRBD1 (5 bases). V lost 4 bases and J 0 bases, leaving 8 bases between the germline ends. This CDR3 is built from 15 residues. CDR1 is SGHRS, CDR2 YFSETQ, per germline. This CDR3 is CASSRDSSYNSPLHF. Here the CDR3 DNA reads TGCGCCAGCAGCCGTGACAGCTCCTATAATTCACCCCTCCACTTT. Full variable domain (missing parts from reference TRBV5-1 and TRBJ1-6): KAGVTQTPRYLIKTRGQQVTLSCSPISGHRSVSWYQQTPGQGLQFLFEYFSETQRNKGNFPGRFSGRQFSNSRSEMNVSTLELGDSALYLCASSRDSSYNSPLHFGNGTRLTVT.

The V and J genes are TRBV25-1 and TRBJ1-2; D unclear. Trimming cost V 3 bases and J 8 bases, with 13 bases left between them. Germline V gene data show CDR1 as MGHDK and CDR2 as SYGVNS. The CDR3 totals 13 residues. CDR3 sequence: CASSEGYVMGYTF. CDR3 sequence (DNA): TGTGCCAGCAGTGAGGGCTATGTTATGGGCTACACCTTC.

The rearrangement joins TRBV29-1 to TRBJ1-2; D remains unclear. The V end was cut by 3 bases, the J end by 8 bases, with 16 bases between. Germline CDR1 SQVTM, CDR2 ANQGSEA. The CDR3 loop spans 13 amino acids. The CDR3 coding sequence is TGCAGCGTTGAGAACGTAAATTCGGGGGGCTACACCTTC. Its translation: CSVENVNSGGYTF.

This clone was seen a handful of times. The J gene is TRBJ1-1, the V gene TRBV6-5, with D possibly being TRBD1 (5 bases). Trimming removed 0 bases at V and 10 bases at J, with 9 bases between. Germline lookup yields CDR1 MNHEY and CDR2 SVGAGI. This CDR3 contains 12 residues. The CDR3 here is CASSYSGGGAFF. The CDR3 nucleotides are TGTGCCAGCAGTTACTCGGGCGGGGGAGCTTTCTTT.

V and J are TRBV11-3 and TRBJ2-1; 10 nucleotides match TRBD2. Germline values: CDR1 SGHNT, CDR2 YENEEA. The CDR3 loop spans 14 amino acids. J gave up 6 bases and V 6 bases, and 5 bases lay outside the gene matches. CDR3 bases: TGTGCCAGCAGTTCGGGACTAGCGTTCAATGAGCAGTTCTTC. Protein sequence: CASSSGLAFNEQFF.

This clone has a handful of counts. The chain combines TRBV7-2 with TRBJ2-5, with 10 bases fitting TRBD2. Germline V gene lookup returns CDR1 SGHTA and CDR2 FQGNSA. This CDR3 region has 16 residues. V was clipped by 5 bases and J by 3 bases; unmatched bases: 9. The CDR3 region has the DNA TGTGCCAGCAGCCCGAATACTAGCGGGGCAAAAGAGACCCAGTACTTC. It codes for CASSPNTSGAKETQYF.

DNA for the CDR3: TGTGCCAGCAGTCTAGGAAGGGGGTTATCATATGGCTACACCTTC. It specifies CASSLGRGLSYGYTF. The J gene is TRBJ1-2, the V gene TRBV6-5; D is possibly TRBD1 (6 bases). The CDR3 length is 15 residues. Between the trimmed V and J ends, which lost 5 bases and 5 bases, there was a span of 18 bases. Germline CDR1 and CDR2: MNHEY and SVGAGI.

The chain is built from TRBV7-2 and TRBJ2-5, with a possible D match to TRBD2 (6 bases). Germline V CDR1 and CDR2: SGHTA, FQGNSA. The CDR3 has 12 residues. Trimming took off 8 bases at V and 4 bases at J, with 11 bases between the two ends. The CDR3 nucleotides read TGTGCCAGCCGGGGGATAGGAGAGACCCAGTACTTC. Amino acids: CASRGIGETQYF.

This clone occurred a few times. Here the CDR3 reads CAIRTSGGRDEQYF. DNA of the CDR3: TGTGCCATCAGGACTAGCGGGGGGAGGGACGAGCAGTACTTC. This chain links TRBV10-3 with TRBJ2-7; TRBD2 matches 13 bases. Per the germline V gene, CDR1 is ENHRY and CDR2 is SYGVKD. The CDR3 is 14 amino acids. With V trimmed by 6 bases and J by 5 bases, 4 bases remained unmatched.

This clone has just a few counts. The V call is TRBV5-4, the J call TRBJ1-4, with TRBD1 as a possible D gene (5 bases). Germline V CDR1 and CDR2: SGHNT, YYREEE (reference sequence). The CDR3 is made up of 15 amino acids. V lost 0 bases to trimming and J lost 3 bases, with 9 bases between them. CDR3 in DNA: TGTGCCAGCAGCTTGGTGCAGGGCTCTAATGAAAAACTGTTTTTT. It specifies CASSLVQGSNEKLFF.

The rearrangement joins TRBV20-1 to TRBJ2-3; the D is unclear. The CDR3 has 11 amino acids. Trimming removed 5 bases from V and 5 bases from J, with 8 bases in between. Germline V gene sequence: CDR1 DFQATT, CDR2 SNEGSKA (reference sequence). The DNA of the CDR3 is TGCAGTGCTCTTGTCGGAGATACGCAGTATTTT. Its protein product is CSALVGDTQYF.

In this sample, this clone turned up a few times. V is TRBV5-1 and J is TRBJ2-5; D possibly corresponds to TRBD2 (7 bases). The V and J ends lost 7 bases and 5 bases respectively, with 15 bases between them. Germline values: CDR1 SGHRS, CDR2 YFSETQ. The CDR3 runs 13 residues. The chain's CDR3 is CASLQQGGETQYF. The CDR3 coding sequence is TGCGCCAGCCTACAACAGGGAGGGGAGACCCAGTACTTC.

This clone has more than one count but fewer than ten. The rearrangement uses TRBV19 and TRBJ1-2; D not certain. The V end was cut by 6 bases, the J end by 6 bases, with 14 bases between. The CDR3 has 13 residues. Germline CDR1 and CDR2: LNHDA and SQIVND (reference sequence). The CDR3 DNA reads as TGTGCCAGTAGCTTCACCCTGAGCCATGGCTACACCTTC. Protein: CASSFTLSHGYTF.

The chain links TRBV6-1 to TRBJ2-7; D is uncertain. Trimming shortened V by 4 bases and J by 1 base, and 20 bases separated the two germline ends. Germline-derived CDR1 and CDR2 are MNHNS and SASEGT. The CDR3 contains 17 residues. CDR3 sequence reads: CASSVRLRSALSYEQYF. The CDR3 nucleotides read TGTGCCAGCAGTGTAAGACTTCGGTCGGCACTTTCCTACGAGCAGTACTTC.

This clone was recorded a few times. The chain is built from TRBV10-1 and TRBJ2-3; 12 bases fit TRBD2. In germline, CDR1 is WNHNN, CDR2 SYGVQD (reference sequence). V lost 0 bases, J lost 3 bases, and 1 base stayed unmatched. This CDR3 contains 16 residues. This CDR3 is CASSESTSGGTDTQYF. The CDR3 DNA sequence: TGCGCCAGCAGTGAGTCGACTAGCGGGGGAACAGATACGCAGTATTTT.

This rearrangement joins TRBV6-5 to TRBJ1-1; the D is unclear. The CDR3 length is 12 residues. Trimming took off 5 bases at V and 0 bases at J, with 4 bases between the two ends. Per the germline V gene, CDR1 is MNHEY and CDR2 is SVGAGI. Written as DNA, the CDR3 is TGTGCCAGCAGTGCAGTGAACACTGAAGCTTTCTTT. This codes for CASSAVNTEAFF.

The table lists this clone with a few counts. The chain couples TRBV4-3 to TRBJ2-1; 7 bases match TRBD2. CDR3 size: 15 residues. Germline V gene data show CDR1 as LGHNA and CDR2 as YSLEER. Germline trimming cut 3 bases from V and 8 bases from J; bases unmatched to any gene: 10. For the CDR3, the DNA is TGCGCCAGCAGCCAGGGGGGGAGGGCCTCGGATGAGCAGTTCTTC. Protein sequence: CASSQGGRASDEQFF.

This clone was found a few times. The chain is built from TRBV7-2 and TRBJ1-6; perhaps TRBD1 as D (5 bases). Trimming stripped 2 bases from V and 10 bases from J, with 9 bases between. The CDR3 extends over 13 amino acids. From germline, CDR1 is SGHTA and CDR2 FQGNSA. The CDR3 spells CASSLQEGSPLHF. In DNA form, the CDR3 reads TGTGCCAGCAGCTTACAGGAGGGGTCACCCCTCCACTTT.

This rearrangement joins TRBV5-1 to TRBJ1-1, with no clear D. CDR1 is SGHRS, CDR2 YFSETQ, per germline. The CDR3 runs to 15 residues. Trimming removed 4 bases at V and 1 base at J, with 14 bases between. The CDR3, as DNA: TGCGCCAGCAGCCCTGTCCGGCGGCAGAACACTGAAGCTTTCTTT. This sequence encodes CASSPVRRQNTEAFF.

This clone was observed many times. This sequence joins TRBV5-1 and TRBJ2-7, with 9 positions matching TRBD2. Trimming at V came to 6 bases and at J to 3 bases, leaving 7 bases not matched to a gene. The germline V gene encodes CDR1 SGHRS and CDR2 YFSETQ. This CDR3 comprises 14 residues. The CDR3 DNA reads as TGCGCCAGCACCGCCGGGACTAGCATCTACGAGCAGTACTTC. It yields the protein CASTAGTSIYEQYF.

J is TRBJ1-6 and V is TRBV10-3, with 10 positions matching TRBD1. Germline V gene lookup returns CDR1 ENHRY and CDR2 SYGVKD. CDR3 size: 15 residues. The V gene end was trimmed by 6 bases and the J gene end by 8 bases; junction bases not matched to a gene: 7. CDR3 sequence (DNA): TGTGCCATCAGCCAGACAGGGGGCAAGGATTCACCCCTCCACTTT. Its protein product is CAISQTGGKDSPLHF.

This clone came up a few times. This chain connects TRBV6-5 to TRBJ2-1; 7 bases map to TRBD1. Looked up from germline, CDR1 is MNHEY and CDR2 is SVGAGI. CDR3 length: 16 residues. Trimming took 0 bases from V and 5 from J; bases not matched to a gene: 7. CDR3 nucleotides: TGTGCCAGCAGTTACTCGACAGGGTCCTCTAACAATGAGCAGTTCTTC. Its protein product is CASSYSTGSSNNEQFF.

This chain links TRBV20-1 with TRBJ2-7; D uncertain. V was clipped by 6 bases and J by 7 bases, with 13 bases between them. The CDR3 length is 11 residues. Looked up from germline, CDR1 is DFQATT and CDR2 is SNEGSKA (reference sequence). CDR3: CSATNTKEQYF. CDR3 nucleotide sequence: TGCAGTGCCACCAACACTAAGGAGCAGTACTTC.

This clone was observed a few times. The J gene is TRBJ2-1, the V gene TRBV6-1; TRBD1 matches 7 bases. CDR1 is MNHNS and CDR2 is SASEGT in the germline V gene. The V segment lost 6 bases and the J segment 7 bases; nucleotides outside the gene matches: 6. CDR3 length equals 13 residues. CDR3 in DNA: TGTGCCAGCAGCCGACAGGGCTCGAATGAGCAGTTCTTC. Translated, it gives CASSRQGSNEQFF.

The chain joins TRBV29-1 to TRBJ2-5; unclear D gene. V lost 7 bases and J 1 base, leaving 10 bases between the germline ends. Germline CDR1 is SQVTM and CDR2 is ANQGSEA. The CDR3 loop spans 12 amino acids. CDR3 coding DNA: TGCAGCGCCTCACAGAGCCAAGAGACCCAGTACTTC. This codes for CSASQSQETQYF. Together with reference TRBV29-1 and TRBJ2-5, the CDR3 gives the full variable domain: SAVISQKPSRDICQRGTSLTIQCQVDSQVTMMFWYRQQPGQSLTLIATANQGSEATYESGFVIDKFPISRPNLTFSTLTVSNMSPEDSSIYLCSASQSQETQYFGPGTRLLVL.

This clone was counted between two and nine times. This chain joins TRBV19 and TRBJ1-2; 7 positions agree with TRBD1. The CDR3 consists of 16 residues. Trimming removed 7 bases from V and 3 bases from J; junction bases left unmatched: 14. Germline-derived CDR1 and CDR2 are LNHDA and SQIVND (reference sequence). Here the CDR3 reads CASNRGSLRSDYGYTF. The CDR3, as DNA: TGTGCCAGTAACAGGGGTTCCCTTCGGTCTGACTATGGCTACACCTTC.

This clone was observed a handful of times. The chain recombines TRBV27 with TRBJ1-3; perhaps TRBD1 as D (5 bases). The CDR3 consists of 14 residues. V was cut by 2 bases and J by 2 bases, with 7 bases left in between. Per the germline V gene, CDR1 is MNHEY and CDR2 is SMNVEV (reference sequence). The CDR3 nucleotides read TGTGCCAGCAGTTTACGGGGGGCTGGAAACACCATATATTTT. Its protein product is CASSLRGAGNTIYF.

The CDR3 DNA sequence: TGTGCCAGCAGCCGGGACAGGGCGGGAACTGAAGCTTTCTTT. This codes for CASSRDRAGTEAFF. The chain combines TRBV7-2 with TRBJ1-1; 9 bases align to TRBD1. Per the germline V gene, CDR1 is SGHTA and CDR2 is FQGNSA. Trimming removed 5 bases from V and 5 bases from J; junction bases left unmatched: 6. The CDR3 is made up of 14 amino acids.